One sample yielded the 19 T cell receptor beta chains listed below, sequenced in a study of cytomegalovirus exposure and HLA in healthy donors. The primer mix had 60 Vbeta and 13 Jbeta primers. Libraries were prepared by immunoSEQ multiplex PCR; TCRdb keeps only in-frame clonotypes and omits some of them. The table has about 150,000 clones, 75% to 80% seen once. The material sequenced was PBMCs. These receptor sequences come from a male donor in good health and CMV-seronegative.

The sample holds one count of this clone. The chain combines TRBV9 with TRBJ2-2; 8 bases are shared with TRBD2. V trimming: 4 bases; J trimming: 5 bases; junction bases outside the gene matches: 10. Germline V gene data show CDR1 as SGDLS and CDR2 as YYNGEE. The CDR3 has 16 amino acids. The CDR3 nucleotides read TGTGCCAGCAGCCCCTTAGGGGCGGGGGGTACCGGGGAGCTGTTTTTT. Its protein is CASSPLGAGGTGELFF.

This chain joins TRBV7-2 and TRBJ2-1; TRBD2 agrees at 11 bases. Per germline, CDR1 SGHTA and CDR2 FQGNSA. The V and J ends lost 0 bases and 5 bases, in that order; junction bases with no gene match: 12. This CDR3 contains 19 residues. The CDR3 is CASSLALVASGGRDNEQFF. DNA for the CDR3: TGTGCCAGCAGCTTAGCGCTGGTGGCTAGCGGGGGGCGAGACAATGAGCAGTTCTTC.

This clone was counted a few times. The chain carries TRBV10-3 and TRBJ2-1; 12 nucleotides match TRBD2. Per germline, CDR1 ENHRY and CDR2 SYGVKD. CDR3 length: 16 amino acids. V lost 6 bases and J lost 4; bases outside the gene matches: 7. In DNA, the CDR3 is TGTGCCATCAGCAAGGGAGGGACTAGCGGGTACAATGAGCAGTTCTTC. Translated, it gives CAISKGGTSGYNEQFF.

This chain joins TRBV5-4 and TRBJ1-6, with D perhaps matching TRBD1 (5 bases). This CDR3 contains 14 residues. CDR1 and CDR2 (germline): SGHNT, YYREEE (reference sequence). The ends were cut back, 4 bases at V and 7 bases at J, with 12 bases in the middle. The CDR3 spells CASSITGSNSPLHF. The CDR3, as DNA: TGTGCCAGCAGCATCACAGGATCCAATTCACCCCTCCACTTT.

This clone was detected once. This chain uses TRBV19 with TRBJ1-5; TRBD1 aligns across 8 bases. Germline CDR1 is LNHDA and CDR2 is SQIVND (reference sequence). The CDR3 loop spans 14 amino acids. J was trimmed by 3 bases and V by 6 bases; bases with no gene match: 4. This CDR3 reads CASSRTGPNQPQHF. For the CDR3, the DNA is TGTGCCAGTAGCCGGACAGGGCCCAATCAGCCCCAGCATTTT.

This chain connects TRBV5-1 to TRBJ1-2; 9 bases match TRBD1. V lost 2 bases to trimming and J lost 0 bases; unmatched junction nucleotides: 14. Per the germline V gene, CDR1 is SGHRS and CDR2 is YFSETQ. The CDR3 is made up of 19 amino acids. In DNA form, the CDR3 reads TGCGCCAGCAGCTTTAACCCCGAGGGACAGGGAACATCTAACTATGGCTACACCTTC. This encodes CASSFNPEGQGTSNYGYTF. The full variable domain, in which reference TRBV5-1 and TRBJ1-2 provide the parts outside the CDR3, is KAGVTQTPRYLIKTRGQQVTLSCSPISGHRSVSWYQQTPGQGLQFLFEYFSETQRNKGNFPGRFSGRQFSNSRSEMNVSTLELGDSALYLCASSFNPEGQGTSNYGYTFGSGTRLTVV.

The DNA of the CDR3 is TGTGCCAGTGGCGCTAGCGGGGTTTTCAGGGGGCAGTTCTTC. As protein: CASGASGVFRGQFF. The V gene is TRBV6-5, the J gene TRBJ2-1, with 9 bases lining up with TRBD2. The CDR3 spans 14 residues. Germline V gives CDR1 MNHEY, CDR2 SVGAGI. The V gene end was trimmed by 9 bases and the J gene end by 12 bases; junction bases not matched to a gene: 15.

The rearrangement uses TRBV7-3 and TRBJ2-1, with a possible D match to TRBD2 (5 bases). Germline assignment: CDR1 SGHTA and CDR2 FQGTGA. The CDR3 contains 15 residues. V lost 2 bases and J lost 0, with 8 bases in between. The chain's CDR3 is CASSLVAGSYNEQFF. The CDR3, as DNA: TGTGCCAGCAGCTTAGTTGCGGGCTCCTACAATGAGCAGTTCTTC.

This clone was observed a few times. The CDR3 spells CASSSRQGVNTEAFF. The CDR3 DNA is TGTGCCAGCAGTTCCAGACAGGGGGTGAACACTGAAGCTTTCTTT. The rearrangement uses TRBV7-9 and TRBJ1-1; 9 nucleotides line up with TRBD1. V lost 6 bases, J lost 0 bases, and 5 bases stayed unmatched. The CDR3 spans 15 residues. Germline CDR1 is SEHNR and CDR2 is FQNEAQ (reference sequence).

This sequence joins TRBV6-5 and TRBJ1-1; TRBD1 agrees at 7 bases. The junction had 9 bases not matched to a gene; V was cut back by 6 bases and J by 5 bases. Germline CDR1 MNHEY, CDR2 SVGAGI. This CDR3 is built from 14 residues. DNA of the CDR3: TGTGCCAGCAGCTACGAACCGACAGGGACTGAAGCTTTCTTT. Translating it yields CASSYEPTGTEAFF.

The gene calls are TRBV2 and TRBJ2-3, with a tentative D call TRBD2 (5 bases). V was clipped by 4 bases and J by 6 bases, with 8 bases between them. Germline V gene sequence: CDR1 SNHLY, CDR2 FYNNEI. The CDR3 covers 12 residues. CDR3 in amino acids: CASSVAGDTQYF. As DNA, the CDR3 is TGTGCCAGCAGTGTGGCGGGTGATACGCAGTATTTT. Full variable domain (remainder filled in from reference TRBV2 and TRBJ2-3): EPEVTQTPSHQVTQMGQEVILRCVPISNHLYFYWYRQILGQKVEFLVSFYNNEISEKSEIFDDQFSVERPDGSNFTLKIRSTKLEDSAMYFCASSVAGDTQYFGPGTRLTVL.

V and J are TRBV30 and TRBJ1-2; 9 nucleotides agree with TRBD1. The V segment lost 0 bases and the J segment 4 bases; nucleotides outside the gene matches: 12. CDR1 and CDR2 (germline): GTSNPN, SVGIG (reference sequence). This CDR3 comprises 17 residues. The CDR3 loop reads CAWSVGTGYHFGYGYTF. CDR3 coding DNA: TGTGCCTGGAGTGTAGGGACAGGGTACCACTTTGGCTATGGCTACACCTTC.

This CDR3 reads CASSEAPGFYEQYF. The DNA of the CDR3 is TGTGCCAGCAGTGAAGCACCAGGGTTCTACGAGCAGTACTTC. V gene TRBV6-1 combines with J gene TRBJ2-7; weak D call: TRBD1 (5 bases). The germline V and J ends were trimmed by 0 bases and 3 bases, with 9 bases remaining between them. Germline V CDR1 and CDR2: MNHNS, SASEGT. This CDR3 region has 14 residues.

V gene TRBV30 combines with J gene TRBJ1-5; tentative D call: TRBD1 (5 bases). Trimming shortened V by 0 bases and J by 4 bases, and 10 bases separated the two germline ends. The germline CDR1 and CDR2 sequences are GTSNPN and SVGIG (reference sequence). The CDR3 loop spans 14 amino acids. CDR3 amino acids: CAWSVGAPNQPQHF. CDR3 DNA: TGTGCCTGGAGTGTAGGGGCCCCGAATCAGCCCCAGCATTTT. Full variable domain (outside the CDR3, taken from reference TRBV30 and TRBJ1-5): SQTIHQWPATLVQPVGSPLSLECTVEGTSNPNLYWYRQAAGRGLQLLFYSVGIGQISSEVPQNLSASRPQDRQFILSSKKLLLSDSGFYLCAWSVGAPNQPQHFGDGTRLSIL.

This clone occurred a few times. This chain joins TRBV6-5 and TRBJ1-1, with 7 bases lining up with TRBD1. Germline V gene sequence: CDR1 MNHEY, CDR2 SVGAGI. With V trimmed by 6 bases and J by 1 base, 5 bases remained unmatched. The CDR3 totals 14 residues. The CDR3 reads CASRNRGRNTEAFF. The CDR3 nucleotides are TGTGCCAGCAGAAACAGGGGAAGGAACACTGAAGCTTTCTTT.

The V and J genes are TRBV6-6 and TRBJ1-2; 8 bases are a match to TRBD1. The CDR3 has 14 amino acids. V shed 8 bases, J shed 6 bases, and the junction held 11 bases outside the gene matches. Germline V CDR1 and CDR2: MNHNY, SVGAGI (reference sequence). CDR3: CASLGTTGANGYTF. As DNA, the CDR3 is TGTGCCAGCCTTGGAACGACAGGGGCTAATGGCTACACCTTC.

The chain is built from TRBV30 and TRBJ1-5; 8 bases agree with TRBD1. V was pared by 3 bases and J by 0 bases, with 4 bases of the junction left unmatched. From germline, CDR1 is GTSNPN and CDR2 SVGIG (reference sequence). This CDR3 contains 15 residues. This chain's CDR3 is CAWSEDRGSNQPQHF. The CDR3 nucleotides are TGTGCCTGGAGCGAAGACAGGGGTAGCAATCAGCCCCAGCATTTT.

The chain is built from TRBV28 and TRBJ1-2; 8 bases match TRBD1. Trimming took 5 bases from V and 1 from J; bases not matched to a gene: 6. The CDR3 is made up of 15 amino acids. Germline CDR1 reads MDHEN; CDR2 reads SYDVKM. CDR3 coding DNA: TGTGCCAGCAGTCCGGACAGGGTGAATAACTATGGCTACACCTTC. Its translation: CASSPDRVNNYGYTF.

The J gene is TRBJ1-2, the V gene TRBV25-1; D unclear. Deletions cut 2 bases from V and 4 bases from J, with 8 bases between. CDR1 is MGHDK, CDR2 SYGVNS, per germline. There are 13 residues in the CDR3. CDR3 amino acids: CASSEGVAYGYTF. The CDR3 nucleotides are TGTGCCAGCAGTGAAGGTGTGGCCTATGGCTACACCTTC.